This paragraph reports one T cell receptor (beta chain). As yet, its antigen is unknown. The data were taken from a study of T cells in Graves' hyperthyroidism and ophthalmopathy. Across the whole study: Pretreatment peripheral blood was obtained at initial diagnosis. Study-wide findings and caveats: Ophthalmopathy was model-predicted a median roughly six months pre-onset.

TCR beta CDR3 region amplification was performed from RNA transcripts. First-round RT-PCR of the TCR CDR3 relied on the HTBI primer set. TCRdb re-called the multiplex PCR reads with MiXCR, one entry per CDR3 protein. Seen here are approximately 220,000 distinct CDR3 sequences, around 18% observed once, and the top ten hold roughly 44%. The study defined stable Graves' hyperthyroidism as no ophthalmopathy progression within 18 months. Clinical symptoms, serum thyroxine, TRAb, thyroid ultrasound and orbital computed tomography informed diagnoses. Germline V gene lookup returns CDR1 MDHEN and CDR2 SYDVKM. The ends lost 3 bases at V and 2 bases at J; junction bases unmatched: 12. The CDR3 loop spans 17 amino acids.

This rearrangement joins TRBV28 to TRBJ2-7, with 8 bases fitting TRBD2. The sequenced material came from blood. The clonotype was recovered from a middle-aged man with Graves' hyperthyroidism. The CDR3 reads CASSFGDSGGITYEQYF. The CDR3 nucleotides are TGTGCCAGCAGTTTTGGGGATTCGGGGGGGATAACCTACGAGCAGTACTTC.